The 6 T cell receptor beta chains reported below all come from one sample, sequenced in a study of CD8 T cells in Susac syndrome. Random hexamers primed reverse transcription of roughly 0.5 to 1 ug RNA. TCRdb recomputed calls from the immunoSEQ multiplex PCR reads with MiXCR, one row per CDR3 protein. The data hold roughly 150,000 distinct CDR3 sequences, with roughly 94% observed a single time. The sample consisted of CD4+ T cells from PBMCs. These receptors originate from a human donor with multiple sclerosis.

The genes are TRBV19 and TRBJ2-5; D may match TRBD1 or TRBD2 (5 bases each). The CDR3 runs to 13 residues. Trimming cost V 3 bases and J 6 bases, with 11 bases left between them. Germline CDR1 is LNHDA and CDR2 is SQIVND (reference sequence). Here the CDR3 reads CASSMLGEKTQYF. The CDR3 bases are TGTGCCAGTAGTATGTTAGGGGAGAAGACCCAGTACTTC.

The chain carries TRBV30 and TRBJ2-2; 11 bases align to TRBD2. CDR3 length: 15 residues. CDR1 GTSNPN and CDR2 SVGIG come from the germline V gene (reference sequence). V was clipped by 0 bases and J by 6 bases; unmatched bases: 3. In DNA form, the CDR3 reads TGTGCCTGGAGTGTACAACTAGCGGGAGCCGGGGAGCTGTTTTTT. Translation: CAWSVQLAGAGELFF.

The V and J genes are TRBV27 and TRBJ2-5, with 11 nucleotides matching TRBD1. Trimming took 6 bases from V and 4 from J; bases not matched to a gene: 4. This CDR3 is built from 14 residues. Germline assignment: CDR1 MNHEY and CDR2 SMNVEV (reference sequence). CDR3 sequence: CASRSGTGGETQYF. As DNA, the CDR3 is TGTGCCAGCAGGTCCGGGACAGGGGGAGAGACCCAGTACTTC.

This chain connects TRBV7-9 to TRBJ2-2; D is unresolved. V shed 0 bases and J shed 7 bases, with 9 bases lying between them. In germline, CDR1 is SEHNR, CDR2 FQNEAQ (reference sequence). The CDR3 covers 14 residues. The DNA for the CDR3 is TGTGCCAGCAGCTTAGCGGCTTACGTCGGGGAGCTGTTTTTT. Protein product: CASSLAAYVGELFF.

The chain carries TRBV12-3 or TRBV12-4 and TRBJ2-3; D not resolved. Deletions cut 6 bases from V and 5 bases from J, with 9 bases between. The CDR3 extends over 12 amino acids. This CDR3 reads CASSPLGDTQYF. CDR3 coding DNA: TGTGCCAGCAGCCCTCTAGGAGATACGCAGTATTTT.

A note on this clonotype: One junction end does not reproduce the germline sequence, and a read error may be involved. The genes are TRBV3-1 and TRBJ1-1; D not certain. CDR3 length: 11 amino acids. Looked up from germline, CDR1 is LGHDT and CDR2 is YNNKEL (reference sequence). The CDR3 here is CACSMNTEAFF. The CDR3 DNA reads TGTGCCTGCAGTATGAACACTGAAGCTTTCTTT.